This T cell receptor (beta chain) was documented in a study of T cells after yellow fever vaccination. Study-level information: Those fractions that held only low numbers of cells were prepared using the SMART-Seq v4 Ultra Low Input RNA kit. Points from the study as a whole: The CD4 and CD8 compartments had a small share of their clonotypes in common. At under 98% for CD4 and about 91% for CD8, most primary-vaccination clones showed up again after the booster.

This clonotype was picked up many times. The antigen remains unidentified. The CDR3 extends over 16 amino acids. Germline V CDR1 and CDR2: SGHRS, YFSETQ. V shed 0 bases, J shed 2 bases, and the junction held 3 bases outside the gene matches. Synthesis of TCR cDNA relied on 5'RACE template switching, which attached a universal primer site and UMIs. MiXCR, applied by TCRdb to the 5' RACE reads, yields one record per CDR3 protein. Here the sample spans more than 300,000 distinct CDR3 sequences, roughly 6.8% being singletons. This receptor was taken from a young man who received the YFV17D yellow fever vaccine. The J gene is TRBJ2-3, the V gene TRBV5-1; 10 nucleotides match TRBD2. The sample here was PBMCs, taken 35 to 50 days after the first yellow fever vaccination. CDR3 residues: CASSLATSGATDTQYF. For the CDR3, the DNA is TGCGCCAGCAGCTTGGCCACTAGCGGGGCCACAGATACGCAGTATTTT.